This paragraph reports one TCR beta chain. The data were obtained in a study of CD8 T cells in Susac syndrome. This CDR3 contains 15 residues. Per germline, CDR1 SGDLS and CDR2 YYNGEE. Trimming removed 5 bases at V and 1 base at J, with 13 bases between. Reverse transcription of roughly 0.45 to 1 ug RNA was performed with random hexamers. TCRdb called the immunoSEQ multiplex PCR reads again in MiXCR, with one record for every CDR3 protein. The sample has about 100,000 distinct CDR3 sequences; approximately 95% are singletons. The sequencing sample was made of CD8+ T cells from PBMCs. This TCR was recovered from a human donor with Susac syndrome. V gene TRBV9 combines with J gene TRBJ2-1, with D unresolved. CDR3 in amino acids: CASSAPAASYNEQFF. In DNA form, the CDR3 reads TGTGCCAGCAGTGCTCCCGCCGCATCCTACAATGAGCAGTTCTTC.